This entry concerns a single T cell receptor (beta chain). No antigen is known for it. Healthy Caucasian individuals from Russia aged roughly 6 to 100 were enrolled as donors. The sample comes from a study of blood T cells in healthy people across ages. General study findings and limits: Higher naive T cell percentage went strongly together with higher TCR beta diversity. Across the age range, TCR beta diversity per million T cells fell in a roughly linear way.

Germline CDR1 and CDR2: MNHNS and SASEGT. This CDR3 region has 13 residues. Trimming cost V 7 bases and J 3 bases, with 10 bases left between them. The authors ran a second PCR of about 7 to 12 cycles using a sample-barcoded 5' primer and a J-beta primer mix. TCRdb reanalysed the 5' RACE reads using MiXCR and keeps one entry per CDR3 protein. The data hold some 1,500,000 distinct CDR3 sequences, with roughly 43% observed a single time. The rearrangement uses TRBV6-1 and TRBJ2-1; D is uncertain. The TCR originated in a woman aged 18 to 35 in good health. Sequenced input: blood. The CDR3 region has the DNA TGTGCCAGCAAAACCGCCCGCTACAATGAGCAGTTCTTC. Its translation: CASKTARYNEQFF.